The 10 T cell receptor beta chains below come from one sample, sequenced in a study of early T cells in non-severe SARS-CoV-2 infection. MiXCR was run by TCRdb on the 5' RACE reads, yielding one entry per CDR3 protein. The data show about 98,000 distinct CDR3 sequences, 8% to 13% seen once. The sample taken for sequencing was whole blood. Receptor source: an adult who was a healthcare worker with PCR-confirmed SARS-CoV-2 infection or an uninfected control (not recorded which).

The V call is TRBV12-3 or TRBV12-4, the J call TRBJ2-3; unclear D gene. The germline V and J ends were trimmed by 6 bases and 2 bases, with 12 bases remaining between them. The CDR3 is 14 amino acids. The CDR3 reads CASSYHHNTDTQYF. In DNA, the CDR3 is TGTGCCAGCAGCTACCATCATAACACAGATACGCAGTATTTT.

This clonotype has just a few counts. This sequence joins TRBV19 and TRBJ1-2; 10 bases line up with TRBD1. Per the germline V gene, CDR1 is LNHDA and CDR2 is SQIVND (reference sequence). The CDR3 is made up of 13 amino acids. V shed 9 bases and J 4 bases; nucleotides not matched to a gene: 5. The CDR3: CASMDRGFYGYTF. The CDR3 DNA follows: TGTGCCAGCATGGACAGGGGGTTCTATGGCTACACCTTC.

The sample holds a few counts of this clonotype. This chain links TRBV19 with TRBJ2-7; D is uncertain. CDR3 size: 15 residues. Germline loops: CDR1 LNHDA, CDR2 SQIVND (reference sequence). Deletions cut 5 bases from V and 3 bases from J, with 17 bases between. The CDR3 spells CASSVSQGVDYEQYF. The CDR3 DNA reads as TGTGCCAGTAGTGTTTCACAAGGAGTCGACTACGAGCAGTACTTC.

CDR3 DNA sequence: TGTGCCAGCAACCACCAGGGGTATAACACTGAAGCTTTCTTT. Protein product: CASNHQGYNTEAFF. The rearrangement joins TRBV6-2 or TRBV6-3 to TRBJ1-1; a possible D gene is TRBD1 (6 bases). Germline loops: CDR1 MNHEY, CDR2 SVGEGT. The CDR3 spans 14 residues. V lost 7 bases and J lost 2, with 14 bases in between.

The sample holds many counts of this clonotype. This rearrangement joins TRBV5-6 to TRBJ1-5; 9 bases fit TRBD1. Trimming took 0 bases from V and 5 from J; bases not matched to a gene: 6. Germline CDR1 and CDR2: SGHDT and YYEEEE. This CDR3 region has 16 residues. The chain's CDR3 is CASSLGPGQGDQPQHF. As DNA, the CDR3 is TGTGCCAGCAGCTTGGGACCGGGACAGGGCGATCAGCCCCAGCATTTT.

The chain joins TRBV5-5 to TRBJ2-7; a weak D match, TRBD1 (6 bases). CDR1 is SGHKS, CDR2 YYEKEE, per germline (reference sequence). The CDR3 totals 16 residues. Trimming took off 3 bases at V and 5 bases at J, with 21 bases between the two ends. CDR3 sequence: CASSWAGVTGYNEQYF. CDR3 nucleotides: TGTGCCAGCAGCTGGGCAGGGGTTACGGGATACAACGAGCAGTACTTC.

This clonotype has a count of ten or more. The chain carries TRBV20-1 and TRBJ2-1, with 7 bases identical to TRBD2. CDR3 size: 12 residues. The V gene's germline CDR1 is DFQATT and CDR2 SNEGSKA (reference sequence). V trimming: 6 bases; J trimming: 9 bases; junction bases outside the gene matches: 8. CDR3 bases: TGCAGTGCGACACTAGCGCCGGTTGAGCAGTTCTTC. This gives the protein CSATLAPVEQFF.

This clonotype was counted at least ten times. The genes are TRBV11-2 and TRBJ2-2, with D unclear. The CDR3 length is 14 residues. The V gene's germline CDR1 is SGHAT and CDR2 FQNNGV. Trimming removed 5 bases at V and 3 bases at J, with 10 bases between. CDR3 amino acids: CASSPTEHTGELFF. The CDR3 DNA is TGTGCCAGCAGCCCGACGGAACACACCGGGGAGCTGTTTTTT.

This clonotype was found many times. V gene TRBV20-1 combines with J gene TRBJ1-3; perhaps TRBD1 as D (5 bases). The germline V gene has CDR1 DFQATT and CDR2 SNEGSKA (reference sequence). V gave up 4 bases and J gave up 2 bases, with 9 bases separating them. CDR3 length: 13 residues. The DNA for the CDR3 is TGCAGTGCTATGTCAGGGACTGGAAACACCATATATTTT. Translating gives CSAMSGTGNTIYF.

This CDR3 is CASSSGTNQPQHF. CDR3 coding DNA: TGTGCCAGCAGCTCGGGCACGAATCAGCCCCAGCATTTT. The chain employs TRBV7-9 and TRBJ1-5; D not certain. There are 13 residues in the CDR3. The germline CDR1 and CDR2 sequences are SEHNR and FQNEAQ (reference sequence). Trimming shortened V by 4 bases and J by 4 bases, and 8 bases separated the two germline ends.